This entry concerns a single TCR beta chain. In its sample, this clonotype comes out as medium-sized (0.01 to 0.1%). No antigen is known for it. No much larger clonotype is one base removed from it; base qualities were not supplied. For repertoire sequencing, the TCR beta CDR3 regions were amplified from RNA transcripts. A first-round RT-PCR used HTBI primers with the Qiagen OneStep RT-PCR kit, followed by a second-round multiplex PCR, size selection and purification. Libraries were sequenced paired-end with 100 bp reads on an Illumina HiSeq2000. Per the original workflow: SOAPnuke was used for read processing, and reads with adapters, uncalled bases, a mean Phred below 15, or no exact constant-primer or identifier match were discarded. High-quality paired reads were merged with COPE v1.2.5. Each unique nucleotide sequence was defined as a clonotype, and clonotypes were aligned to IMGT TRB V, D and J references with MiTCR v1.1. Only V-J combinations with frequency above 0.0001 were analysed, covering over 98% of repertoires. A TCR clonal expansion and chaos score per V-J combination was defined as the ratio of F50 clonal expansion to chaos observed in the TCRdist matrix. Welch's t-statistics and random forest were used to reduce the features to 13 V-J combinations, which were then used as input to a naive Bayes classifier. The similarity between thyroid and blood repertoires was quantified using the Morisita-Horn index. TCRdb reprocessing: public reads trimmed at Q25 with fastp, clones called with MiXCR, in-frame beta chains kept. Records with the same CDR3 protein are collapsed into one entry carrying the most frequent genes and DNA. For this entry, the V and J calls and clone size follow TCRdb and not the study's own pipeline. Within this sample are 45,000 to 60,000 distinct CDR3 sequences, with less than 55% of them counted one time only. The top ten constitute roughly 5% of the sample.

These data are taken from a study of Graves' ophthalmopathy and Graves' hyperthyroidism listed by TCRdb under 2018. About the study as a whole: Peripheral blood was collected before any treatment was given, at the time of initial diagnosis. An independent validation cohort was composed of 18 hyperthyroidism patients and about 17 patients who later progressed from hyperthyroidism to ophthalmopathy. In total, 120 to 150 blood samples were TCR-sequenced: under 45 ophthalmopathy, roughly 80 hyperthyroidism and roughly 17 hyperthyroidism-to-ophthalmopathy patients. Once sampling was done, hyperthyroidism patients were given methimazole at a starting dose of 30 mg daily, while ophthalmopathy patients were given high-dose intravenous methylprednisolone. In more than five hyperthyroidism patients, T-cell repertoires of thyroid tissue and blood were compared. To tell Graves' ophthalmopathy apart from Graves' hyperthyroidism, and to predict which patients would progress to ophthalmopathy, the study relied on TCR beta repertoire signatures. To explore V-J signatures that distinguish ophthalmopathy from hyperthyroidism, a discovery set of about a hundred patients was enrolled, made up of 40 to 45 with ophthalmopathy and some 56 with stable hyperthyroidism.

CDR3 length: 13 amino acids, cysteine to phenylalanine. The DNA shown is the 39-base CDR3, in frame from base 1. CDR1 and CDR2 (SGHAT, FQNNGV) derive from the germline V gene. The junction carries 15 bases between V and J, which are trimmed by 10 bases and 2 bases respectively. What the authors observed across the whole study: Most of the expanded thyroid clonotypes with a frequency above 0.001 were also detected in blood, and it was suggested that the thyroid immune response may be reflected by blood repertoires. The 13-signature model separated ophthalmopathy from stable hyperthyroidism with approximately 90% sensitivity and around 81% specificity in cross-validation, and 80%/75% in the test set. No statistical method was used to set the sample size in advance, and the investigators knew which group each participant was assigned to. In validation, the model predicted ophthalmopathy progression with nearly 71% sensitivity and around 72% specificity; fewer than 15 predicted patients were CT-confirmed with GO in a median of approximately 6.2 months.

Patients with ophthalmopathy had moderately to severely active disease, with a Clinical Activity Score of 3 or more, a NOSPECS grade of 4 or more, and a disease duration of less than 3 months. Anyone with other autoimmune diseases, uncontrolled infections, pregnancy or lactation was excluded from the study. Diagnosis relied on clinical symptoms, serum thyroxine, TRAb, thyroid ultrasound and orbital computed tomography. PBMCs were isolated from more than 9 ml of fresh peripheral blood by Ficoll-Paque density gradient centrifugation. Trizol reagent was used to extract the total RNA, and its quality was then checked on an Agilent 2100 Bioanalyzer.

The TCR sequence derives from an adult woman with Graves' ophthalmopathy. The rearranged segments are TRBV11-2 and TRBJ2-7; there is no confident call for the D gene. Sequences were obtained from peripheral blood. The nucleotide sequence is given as TGTGCCACCGCGGTGGGGAAGACCTACGAGCAGTACTTC. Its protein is CATAVGKTYEQYF.